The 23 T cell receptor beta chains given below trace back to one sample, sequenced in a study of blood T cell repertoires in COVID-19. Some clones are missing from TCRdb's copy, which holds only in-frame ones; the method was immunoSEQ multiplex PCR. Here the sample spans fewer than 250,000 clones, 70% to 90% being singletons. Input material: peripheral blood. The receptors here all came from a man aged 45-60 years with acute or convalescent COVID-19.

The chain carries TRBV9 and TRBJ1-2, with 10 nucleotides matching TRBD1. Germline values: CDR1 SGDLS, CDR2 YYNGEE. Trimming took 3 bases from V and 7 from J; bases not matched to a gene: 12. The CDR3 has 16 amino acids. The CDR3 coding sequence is TGTGCCAGCAGCGCAACGACAGGGGGCGCAAGGATTGGCTACACCTTC. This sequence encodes CASSATTGGARIGYTF. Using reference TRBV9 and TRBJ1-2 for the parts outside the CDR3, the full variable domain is DSGVTQTPKHLITATGQRVTLRCSPRSGDLSVYWYQQSLDQGLQFLIQYYNGEERAKGNILERFSAQQFPDLHSELNLSSLELGDSALYFCASSATTGGARIGYTFGSGTRLTVV.

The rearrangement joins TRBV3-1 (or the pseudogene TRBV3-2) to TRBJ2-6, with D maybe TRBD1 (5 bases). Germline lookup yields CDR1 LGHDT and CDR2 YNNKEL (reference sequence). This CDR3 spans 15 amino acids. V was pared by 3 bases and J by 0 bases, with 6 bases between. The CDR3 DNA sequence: TGTGCCAGCAGCCAGGACAACTCTGGGGCCAACGTCCTGACTTTC. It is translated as CASSQDNSGANVLTF.

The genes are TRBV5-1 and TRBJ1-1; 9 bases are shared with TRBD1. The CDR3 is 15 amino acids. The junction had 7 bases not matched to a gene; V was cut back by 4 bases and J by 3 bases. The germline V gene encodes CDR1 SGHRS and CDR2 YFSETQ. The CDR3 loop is CASSNSRTGDTEAFF. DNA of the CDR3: TGCGCCAGCAGCAATTCCAGGACAGGGGACACTGAAGCTTTCTTT.

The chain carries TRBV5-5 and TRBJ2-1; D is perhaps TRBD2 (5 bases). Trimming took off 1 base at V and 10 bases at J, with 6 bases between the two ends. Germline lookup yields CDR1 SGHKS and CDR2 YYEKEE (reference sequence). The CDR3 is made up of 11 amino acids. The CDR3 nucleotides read TGTGCCAGCAGCTTGACGGGGGAGCAGTTCTTC. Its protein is CASSLTGEQFF.

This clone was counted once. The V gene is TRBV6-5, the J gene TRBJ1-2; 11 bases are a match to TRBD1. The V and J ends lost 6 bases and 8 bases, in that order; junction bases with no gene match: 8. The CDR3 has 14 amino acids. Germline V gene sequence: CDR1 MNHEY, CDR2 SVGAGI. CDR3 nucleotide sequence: TGTGCCAGCAGCTGGACAGGGGGCTCCGGGGGCTACACCTTC. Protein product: CASSWTGGSGGYTF.

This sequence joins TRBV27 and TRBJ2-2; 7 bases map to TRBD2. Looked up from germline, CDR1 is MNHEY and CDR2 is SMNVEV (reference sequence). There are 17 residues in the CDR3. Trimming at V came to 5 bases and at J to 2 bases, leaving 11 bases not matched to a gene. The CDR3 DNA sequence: TGTGCCAGCAGTCCCCCTGGGACTACCTTAAACACCGGGGAGCTGTTTTTT. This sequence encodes CASSPPGTTLNTGELFF.

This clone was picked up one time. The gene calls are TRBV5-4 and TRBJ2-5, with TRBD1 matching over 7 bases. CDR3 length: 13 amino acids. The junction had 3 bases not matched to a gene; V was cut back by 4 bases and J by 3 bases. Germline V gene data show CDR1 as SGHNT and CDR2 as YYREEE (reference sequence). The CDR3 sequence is CASSPGTEETQYF. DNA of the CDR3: TGTGCCAGCAGCCCCGGGACAGAAGAGACCCAGTACTTC.

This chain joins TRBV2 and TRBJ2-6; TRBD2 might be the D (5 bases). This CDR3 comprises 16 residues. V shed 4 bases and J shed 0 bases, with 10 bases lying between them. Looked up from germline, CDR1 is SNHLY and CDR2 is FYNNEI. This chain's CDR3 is CASSAGRFSGANVLTF. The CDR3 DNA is TGTGCCAGCAGTGCGGGGAGATTCTCTGGGGCCAACGTCCTGACTTTC. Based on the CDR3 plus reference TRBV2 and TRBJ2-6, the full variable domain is EPEVTQTPSHQVTQMGQEVILRCVPISNHLYFYWYRQILGQKVEFLVSFYNNEISEKSEIFDDQFSVERPDGSNFTLKIRSTKLEDSAMYFCASSAGRFSGANVLTFGAGSRLTVL.

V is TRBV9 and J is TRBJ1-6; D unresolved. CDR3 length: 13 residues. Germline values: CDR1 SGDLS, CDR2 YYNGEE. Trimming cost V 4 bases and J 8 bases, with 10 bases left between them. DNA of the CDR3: TGTGCCAGCAGCCCCCAATCGGATTCACCCCTCCACTTT. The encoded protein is CASSPQSDSPLHF.

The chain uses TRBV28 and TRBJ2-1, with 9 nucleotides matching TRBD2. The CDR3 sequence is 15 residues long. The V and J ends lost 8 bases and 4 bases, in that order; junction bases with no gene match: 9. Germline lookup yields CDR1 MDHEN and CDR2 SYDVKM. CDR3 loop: CASPSSSGDYNEQFF. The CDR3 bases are TGTGCCAGCCCCTCTTCTAGCGGGGATTACAATGAGCAGTTCTTC. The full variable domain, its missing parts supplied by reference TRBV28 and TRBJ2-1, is DVKVTQSSRYLVKRTGEKVFLECVQDMDHENMFWYRQDPGLGLRLIYFSYDVKMKEKGDIPEGYSVSREKKERFSLILESASTNQTSMYLCASPSSSGDYNEQFFGPGTRLTVL.

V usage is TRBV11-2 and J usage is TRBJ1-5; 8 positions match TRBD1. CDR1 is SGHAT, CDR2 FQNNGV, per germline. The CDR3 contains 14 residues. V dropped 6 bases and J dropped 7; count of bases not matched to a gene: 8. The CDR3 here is CASSPGQGRQPQHF. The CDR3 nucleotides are TGTGCCAGCAGTCCCGGACAGGGCCGACAGCCCCAGCATTTT.

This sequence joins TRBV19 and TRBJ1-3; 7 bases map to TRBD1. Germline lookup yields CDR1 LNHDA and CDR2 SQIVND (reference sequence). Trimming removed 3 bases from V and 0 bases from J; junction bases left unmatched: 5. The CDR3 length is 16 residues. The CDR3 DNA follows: TGTGCCAGTAGTATGCGACAGGGCAGCTCTGGAAACACCATATATTTT. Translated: CASSMRQGSSGNTIYF.

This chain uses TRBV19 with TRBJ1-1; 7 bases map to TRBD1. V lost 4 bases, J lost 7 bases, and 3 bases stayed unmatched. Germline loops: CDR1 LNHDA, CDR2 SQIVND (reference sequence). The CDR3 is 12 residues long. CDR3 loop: CASSTRTGEAFF. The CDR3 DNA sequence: TGTGCCAGTAGTACCAGGACAGGTGAAGCTTTCTTT. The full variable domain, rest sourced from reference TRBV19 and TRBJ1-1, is DGGITQSPKYLFRKEGQNVTLSCEQNLNHDAMYWYRQDPGQGLRLIYYSQIVNDFQKGDIAEGYSVSREKKESFPLTVTSAQKNPTAFYLCASSTRTGEAFFGQGTRLTVV.

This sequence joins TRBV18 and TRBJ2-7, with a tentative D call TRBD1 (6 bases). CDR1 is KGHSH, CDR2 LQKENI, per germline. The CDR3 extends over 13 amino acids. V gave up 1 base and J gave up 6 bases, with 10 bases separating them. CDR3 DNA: TGTGCCAGCTCACCACGACAGGCAAGCGAGCAGTACTTC. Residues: CASSPRQASEQYF.

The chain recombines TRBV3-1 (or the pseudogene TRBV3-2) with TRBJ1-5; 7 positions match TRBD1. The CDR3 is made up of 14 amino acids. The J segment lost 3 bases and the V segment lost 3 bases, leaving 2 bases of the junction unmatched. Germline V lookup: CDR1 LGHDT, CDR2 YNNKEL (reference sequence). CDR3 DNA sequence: TGTGCCAGCAGCCAGGGACAGTCCAATCAGCCCCAGCATTTT. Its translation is CASSQGQSNQPQHF.

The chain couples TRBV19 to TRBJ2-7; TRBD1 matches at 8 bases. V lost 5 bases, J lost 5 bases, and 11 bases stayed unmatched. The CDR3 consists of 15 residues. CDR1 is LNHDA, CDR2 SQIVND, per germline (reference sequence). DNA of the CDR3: TGTGCCAGTAGTTCTCCTGGGACAGGTGCCCACGAGCAGTACTTC. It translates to CASSSPGTGAHEQYF.

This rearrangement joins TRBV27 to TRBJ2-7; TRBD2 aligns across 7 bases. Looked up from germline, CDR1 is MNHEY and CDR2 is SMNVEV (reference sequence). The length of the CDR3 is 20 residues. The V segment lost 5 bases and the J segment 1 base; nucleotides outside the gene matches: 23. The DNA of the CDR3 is TGTGCCAGCAGTGCTATATATATGTGGGGGAGGGCTAGCGGATCCTACGAGCAGTACTTC. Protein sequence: CASSAIYMWGRASGSYEQYF.

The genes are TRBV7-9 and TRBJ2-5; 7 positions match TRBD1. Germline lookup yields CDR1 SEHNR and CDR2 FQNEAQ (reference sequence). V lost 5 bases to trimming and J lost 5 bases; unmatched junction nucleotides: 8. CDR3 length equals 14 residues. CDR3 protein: CASSIRQGGETQYF. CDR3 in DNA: TGTGCCAGCAGCATACGACAGGGCGGGGAGACCCAGTACTTC.

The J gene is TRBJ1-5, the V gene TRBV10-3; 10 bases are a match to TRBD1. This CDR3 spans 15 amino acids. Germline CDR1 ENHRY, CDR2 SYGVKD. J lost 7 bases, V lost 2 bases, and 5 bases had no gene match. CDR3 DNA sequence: TGTGCCATCAGTGAGAGGACAGGGGGTTTCCAGCCCCAGCATTTT. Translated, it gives CAISERTGGFQPQHF.

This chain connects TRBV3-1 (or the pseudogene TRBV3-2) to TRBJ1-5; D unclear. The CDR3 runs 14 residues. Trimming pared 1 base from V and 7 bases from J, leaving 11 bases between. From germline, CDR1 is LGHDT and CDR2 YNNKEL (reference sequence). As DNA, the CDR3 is TGTGCCAGCAGCCAAGCGGGTGTCGGCCAGCCCCAGCATTTT. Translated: CASSQAGVGQPQHF.

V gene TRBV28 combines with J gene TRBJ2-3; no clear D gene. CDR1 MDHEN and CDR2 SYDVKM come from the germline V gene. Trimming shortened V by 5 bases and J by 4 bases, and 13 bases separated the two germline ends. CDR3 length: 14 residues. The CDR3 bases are TGTGCCAGCAGTGGCGGTGCCGTTCCAGATACGCAGTATTTT. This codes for CASSGGAVPDTQYF.

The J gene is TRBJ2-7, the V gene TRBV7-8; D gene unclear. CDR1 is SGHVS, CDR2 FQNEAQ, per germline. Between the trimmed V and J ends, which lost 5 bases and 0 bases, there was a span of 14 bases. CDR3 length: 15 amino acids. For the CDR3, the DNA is TGTGCCAGCAGCCACCCGGCGGAGAGCTCCTACGAGCAGTACTTC. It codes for CASSHPAESSYEQYF.

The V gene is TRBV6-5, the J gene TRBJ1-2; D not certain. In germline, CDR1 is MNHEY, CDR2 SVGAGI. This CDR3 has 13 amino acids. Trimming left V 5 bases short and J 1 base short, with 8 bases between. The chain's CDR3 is CASSTRVNYGYTF. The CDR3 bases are TGTGCCAGCAGTACCCGGGTTAACTATGGCTACACCTTC.